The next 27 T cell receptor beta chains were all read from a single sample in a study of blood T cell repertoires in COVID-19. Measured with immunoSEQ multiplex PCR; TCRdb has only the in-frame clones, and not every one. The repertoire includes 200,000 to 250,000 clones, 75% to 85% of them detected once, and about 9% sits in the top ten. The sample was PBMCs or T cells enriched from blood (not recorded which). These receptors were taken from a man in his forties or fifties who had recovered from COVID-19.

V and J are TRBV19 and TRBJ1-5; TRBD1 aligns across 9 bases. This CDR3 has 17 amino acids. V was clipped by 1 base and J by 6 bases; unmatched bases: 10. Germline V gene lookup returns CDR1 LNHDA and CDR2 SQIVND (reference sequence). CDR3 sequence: CASSIVASTGGGQPQHF. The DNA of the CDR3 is TGTGCCAGTAGTATAGTAGCGTCGACAGGGGGTGGTCAGCCCCAGCATTTT.

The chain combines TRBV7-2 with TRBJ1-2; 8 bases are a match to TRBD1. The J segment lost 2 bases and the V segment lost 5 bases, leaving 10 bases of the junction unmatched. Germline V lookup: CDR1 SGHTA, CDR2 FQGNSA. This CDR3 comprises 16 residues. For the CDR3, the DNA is TGTGCCAGCAGCCTAGAGACAGGGGCGCCGAACTATGGCTACACCTTC. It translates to CASSLETGAPNYGYTF.

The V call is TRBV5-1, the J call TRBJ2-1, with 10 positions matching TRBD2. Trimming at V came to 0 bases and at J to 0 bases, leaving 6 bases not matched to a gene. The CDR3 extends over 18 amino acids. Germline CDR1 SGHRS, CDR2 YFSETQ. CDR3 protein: CASSLELAGFYSYNEQFF. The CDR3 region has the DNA TGCGCCAGCAGCTTGGAACTAGCGGGATTTTACTCCTACAATGAGCAGTTCTTC.

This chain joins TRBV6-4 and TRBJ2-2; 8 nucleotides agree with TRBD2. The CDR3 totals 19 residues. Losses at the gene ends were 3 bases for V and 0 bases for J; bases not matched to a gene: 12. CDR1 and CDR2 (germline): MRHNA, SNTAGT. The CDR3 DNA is TGTGCCAGCAGTGAAAGAAGCGGGAGAGGGAGGGCGAACACCGGGGAGCTGTTTTTT. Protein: CASSERSGRGRANTGELFF.

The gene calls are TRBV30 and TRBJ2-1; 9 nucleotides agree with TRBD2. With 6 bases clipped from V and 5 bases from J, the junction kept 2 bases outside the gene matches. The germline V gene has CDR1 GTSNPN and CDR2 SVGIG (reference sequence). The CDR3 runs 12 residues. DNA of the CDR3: TGTGCCTGTAGCGGGGGACACAATGAGCAGTTCTTC. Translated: CACSGGHNEQFF.

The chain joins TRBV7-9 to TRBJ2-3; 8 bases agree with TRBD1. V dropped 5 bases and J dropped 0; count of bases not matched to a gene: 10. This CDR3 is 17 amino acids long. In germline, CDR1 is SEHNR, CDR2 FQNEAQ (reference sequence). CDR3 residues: CASSPRDRKDSTDTQYF. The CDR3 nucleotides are TGTGCCAGCAGCCCGAGGGACAGGAAAGACAGCACAGATACGCAGTATTTT.

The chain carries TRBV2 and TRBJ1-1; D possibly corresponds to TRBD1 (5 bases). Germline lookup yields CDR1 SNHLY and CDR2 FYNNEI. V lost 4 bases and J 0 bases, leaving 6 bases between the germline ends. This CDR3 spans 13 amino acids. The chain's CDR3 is CASSGTLNTEAFF. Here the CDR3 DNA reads TGTGCCAGCAGTGGGACATTGAACACTGAAGCTTTCTTT.

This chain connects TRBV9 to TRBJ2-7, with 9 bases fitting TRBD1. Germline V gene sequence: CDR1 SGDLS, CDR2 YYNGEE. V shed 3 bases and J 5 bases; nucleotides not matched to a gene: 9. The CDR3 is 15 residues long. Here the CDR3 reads CASSATGGYGNEQYF. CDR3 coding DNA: TGTGCCAGCAGCGCAACAGGGGGCTACGGAAACGAGCAGTACTTC.

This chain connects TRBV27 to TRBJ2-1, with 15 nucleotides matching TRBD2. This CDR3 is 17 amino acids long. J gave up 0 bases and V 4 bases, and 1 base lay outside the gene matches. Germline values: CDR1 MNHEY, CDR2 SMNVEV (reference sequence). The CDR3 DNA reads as TGTGCCAGCAGTTGGACTAGCGGGAGGGCCTCCTACAATGAGCAGTTCTTC. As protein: CASSWTSGRASYNEQFF.

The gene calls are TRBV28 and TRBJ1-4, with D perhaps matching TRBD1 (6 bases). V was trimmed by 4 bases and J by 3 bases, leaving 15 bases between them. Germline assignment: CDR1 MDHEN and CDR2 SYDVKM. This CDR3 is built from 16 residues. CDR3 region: CASSSRGPTSNEKLFF. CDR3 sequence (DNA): TGTGCCAGCAGTTCCAGGGGCCCCACCTCTAATGAAAAACTGTTTTTT.

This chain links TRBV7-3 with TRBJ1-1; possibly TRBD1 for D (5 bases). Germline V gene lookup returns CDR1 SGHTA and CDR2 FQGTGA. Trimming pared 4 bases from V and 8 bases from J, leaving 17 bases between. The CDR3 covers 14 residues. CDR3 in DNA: TGTGCCAGCAGCTCCTCGGCAGGGTTGGGAGAAGCTTTCTTT. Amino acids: CASSSSAGLGEAFF.

Here the CDR3 DNA reads TGTGCCAGCAGCCCGAGCCCGGGACAGCCGTTCTTC. Translation: CASSPSPGQPFF. J is TRBJ2-1 and V is TRBV6-5; 7 nucleotides line up with TRBD1. The CDR3 consists of 12 residues. The germline gives CDR1 MNHEY, CDR2 SVGAGI. Trimming removed 6 bases from V and 15 bases from J; junction bases left unmatched: 11.

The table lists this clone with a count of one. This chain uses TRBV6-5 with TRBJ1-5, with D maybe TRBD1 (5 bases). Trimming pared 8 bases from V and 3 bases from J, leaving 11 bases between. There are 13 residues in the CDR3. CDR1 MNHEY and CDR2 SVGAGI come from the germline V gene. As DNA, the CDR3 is TGTGCCAGCGTCAGCAGGGTCAATCAGCCCCAGCATTTT. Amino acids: CASVSRVNQPQHF.

CDR3 protein: CASRKPKQGHLHF. The CDR3 region has the DNA TGTGCCAGCAGGAAACCCAAACAGGGGCACCTCCACTTT. The J gene is TRBJ1-6, the V gene TRBV27; 7 bases match TRBD1. V dropped 6 bases and J dropped 15; count of bases not matched to a gene: 11. There are 13 residues in the CDR3. The germline V gene encodes CDR1 MNHEY and CDR2 SMNVEV (reference sequence).

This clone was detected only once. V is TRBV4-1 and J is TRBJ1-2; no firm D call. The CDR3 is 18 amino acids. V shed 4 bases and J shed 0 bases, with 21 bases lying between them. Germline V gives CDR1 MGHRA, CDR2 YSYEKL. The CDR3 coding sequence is TGCGCCAGCAGCCGCCTTGTTTGGCAGTTCCATTCTAACTATGGCTACACCTTC. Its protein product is CASSRLVWQFHSNYGYTF.

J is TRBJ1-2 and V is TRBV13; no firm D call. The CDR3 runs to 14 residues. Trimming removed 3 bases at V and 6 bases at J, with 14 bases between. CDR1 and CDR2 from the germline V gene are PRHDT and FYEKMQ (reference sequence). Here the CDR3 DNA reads TGTGCCAGCAGCTTTCCTGAGGGTATCGATGGCTACACCTTC. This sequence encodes CASSFPEGIDGYTF.

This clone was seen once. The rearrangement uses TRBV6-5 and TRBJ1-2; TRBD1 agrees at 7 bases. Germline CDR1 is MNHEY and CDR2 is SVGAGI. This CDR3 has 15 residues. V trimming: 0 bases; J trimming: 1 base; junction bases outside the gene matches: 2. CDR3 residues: CASSYSGTVNYGYTF. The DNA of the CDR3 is TGTGCCAGCAGTTACTCCGGGACAGTTAACTATGGCTACACCTTC.

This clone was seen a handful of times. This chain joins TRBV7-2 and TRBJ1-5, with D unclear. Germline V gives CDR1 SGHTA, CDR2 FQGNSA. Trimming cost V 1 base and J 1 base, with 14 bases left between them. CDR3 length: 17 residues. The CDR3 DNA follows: TGTGCCAGCAGCTTAGAGGTACCGACTCGAAGCAATCAGCCCCAGCATTTT. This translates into CASSLEVPTRSNQPQHF.

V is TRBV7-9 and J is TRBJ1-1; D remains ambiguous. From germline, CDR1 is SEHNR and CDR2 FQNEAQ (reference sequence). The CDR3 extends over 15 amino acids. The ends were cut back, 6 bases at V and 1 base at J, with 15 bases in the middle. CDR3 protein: CASRSDNRENTEAFF. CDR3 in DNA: TGTGCCAGCAGGTCCGACAACAGAGAGAACACTGAAGCTTTCTTT.

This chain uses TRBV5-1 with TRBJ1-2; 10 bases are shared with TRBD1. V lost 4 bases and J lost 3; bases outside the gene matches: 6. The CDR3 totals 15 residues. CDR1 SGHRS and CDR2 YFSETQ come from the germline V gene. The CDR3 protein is CASSLPGTGDYGYTF. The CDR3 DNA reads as TGCGCCAGCAGCCTCCCCGGGACAGGGGACTATGGCTACACCTTC.

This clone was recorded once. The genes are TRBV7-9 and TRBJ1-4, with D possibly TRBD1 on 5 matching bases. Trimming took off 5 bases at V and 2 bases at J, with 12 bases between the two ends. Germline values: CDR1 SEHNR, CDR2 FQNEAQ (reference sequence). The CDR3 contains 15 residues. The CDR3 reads CASSDLGGTNEKLFF. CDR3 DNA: TGTGCCAGCAGCGATCTGGGGGGGACTAATGAAAAACTGTTTTTT. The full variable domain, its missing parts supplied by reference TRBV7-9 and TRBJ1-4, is DTGVSQNPRHKITKRGQNVTFRCDPISEHNRLYWYRQTLGQGPEFLTYFQNEAQLEKSRLLSDRFSAERPKGSFSTLEIQRTEQGDSAMYLCASSDLGGTNEKLFFGSGTQLSVL.

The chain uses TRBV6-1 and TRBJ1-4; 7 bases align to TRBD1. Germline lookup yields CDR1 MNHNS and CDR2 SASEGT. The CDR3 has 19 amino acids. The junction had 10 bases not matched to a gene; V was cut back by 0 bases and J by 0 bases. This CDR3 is CASSEATGYTLATNEKLFF. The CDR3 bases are TGTGCCAGCAGTGAAGCGACAGGGTATACCCTTGCAACTAATGAAAAACTGTTTTTT.

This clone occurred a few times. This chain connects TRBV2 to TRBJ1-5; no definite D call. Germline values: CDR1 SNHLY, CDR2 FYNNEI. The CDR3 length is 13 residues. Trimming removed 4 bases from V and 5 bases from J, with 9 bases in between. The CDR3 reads CASSVSGHQPQHF. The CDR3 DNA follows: TGTGCCAGCAGTGTAAGCGGCCATCAGCCCCAGCATTTT.

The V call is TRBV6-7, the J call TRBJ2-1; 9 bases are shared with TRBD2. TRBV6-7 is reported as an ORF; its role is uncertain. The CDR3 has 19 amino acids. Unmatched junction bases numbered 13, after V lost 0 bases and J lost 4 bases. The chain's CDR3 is CASSYSSEGIAGEYNEQFF. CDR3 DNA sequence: TGTGCCAGCAGTTACTCCAGCGAGGGAATAGCGGGAGAGTACAATGAGCAGTTCTTC.

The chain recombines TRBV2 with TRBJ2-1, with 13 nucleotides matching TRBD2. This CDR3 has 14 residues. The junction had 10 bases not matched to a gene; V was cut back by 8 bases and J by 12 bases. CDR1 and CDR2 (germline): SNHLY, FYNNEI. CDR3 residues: CASGSGTSGIWQFF. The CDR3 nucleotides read TGTGCCAGCGGATCCGGGACTAGCGGGATCTGGCAGTTCTTC.

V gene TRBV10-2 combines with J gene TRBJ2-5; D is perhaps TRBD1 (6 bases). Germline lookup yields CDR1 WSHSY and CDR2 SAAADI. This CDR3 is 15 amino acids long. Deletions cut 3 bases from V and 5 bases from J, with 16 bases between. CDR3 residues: CASSDPGAYSETQYF. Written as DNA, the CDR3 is TGCGCCAGCAGTGACCCAGGGGCCTACTCGGAGACCCAGTACTTC.

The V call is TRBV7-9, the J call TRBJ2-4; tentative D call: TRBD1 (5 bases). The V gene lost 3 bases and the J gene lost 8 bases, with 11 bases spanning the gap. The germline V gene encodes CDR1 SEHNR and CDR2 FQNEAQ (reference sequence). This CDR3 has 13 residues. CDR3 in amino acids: CASSFLGADIQYF. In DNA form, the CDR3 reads TGTGCCAGCAGCTTCTTAGGGGCGGACATTCAGTACTTC.